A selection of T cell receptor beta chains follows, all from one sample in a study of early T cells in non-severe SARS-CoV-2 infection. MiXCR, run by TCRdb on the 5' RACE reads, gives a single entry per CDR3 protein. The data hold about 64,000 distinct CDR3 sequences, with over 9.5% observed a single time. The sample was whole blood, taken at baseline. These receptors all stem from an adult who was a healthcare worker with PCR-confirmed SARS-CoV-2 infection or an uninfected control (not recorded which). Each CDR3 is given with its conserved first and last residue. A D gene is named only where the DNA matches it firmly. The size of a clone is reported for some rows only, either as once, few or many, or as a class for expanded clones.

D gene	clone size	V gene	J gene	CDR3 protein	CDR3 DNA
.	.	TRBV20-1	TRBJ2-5	CSARRLQETQYF	TGCAGTGCTAGGCGACTTCAAGAGACCCAGTACTTC
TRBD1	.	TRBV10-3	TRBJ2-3	CAISHEQGGDTQYF	TGTGCCATCAGTCACGAACAGGGGGGAGATACGCAGTATTTT
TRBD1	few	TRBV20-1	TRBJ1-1	CSATGGKSMNTEAFF	TGCAGTGCTACAGGGGGGAAATCCATGAACACTGAAGCTTTCTTT
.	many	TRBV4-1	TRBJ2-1	CASSQEGVREQFF	TGCGCCAGCAGCCAAGAAGGGGTACGCGAGCAGTTCTTC
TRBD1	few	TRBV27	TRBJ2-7	CASSLAGTGGYEQYF	TGTGCCAGCAGTTTAGCCGGGACAGGGGGCTACGAGCAGTACTTC
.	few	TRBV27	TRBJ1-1	CASRPRTGTANTEAFF	TGTGCCAGCAGACCCCGCACCGGGACGGCGAACACTGAAGCTTTCTTT
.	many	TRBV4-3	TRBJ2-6	CASSQKTGSGANVLTF	TGCGCCAGCAGCCAAAAAACAGGGTCCGGGGCCAACGTCCTGACTTTC
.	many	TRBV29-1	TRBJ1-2	CSVVGTNYGYTF	TGCAGCGTTGTGGGGACAAACTATGGCTACACCTTC
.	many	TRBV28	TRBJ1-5	CASSLNKWRGGNQPQHF	TGTGCCAGCAGTTTAAACAAATGGAGAGGCGGCAATCAGCCCCAGCATTTT
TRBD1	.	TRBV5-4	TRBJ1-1	CASSLPGQEMNTEAFF	TGTGCCAGCAGCCTGCCGGGACAGGAGATGAACACTGAAGCTTTCTTT
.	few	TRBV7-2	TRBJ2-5	CASSLGILPQETQYF	TGTGCCAGCAGCTTAGGGATACTCCCCCAAGAGACCCAGTACTTC
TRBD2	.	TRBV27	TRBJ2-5	CASSPGTSGRHETQYF	TGTGCCAGCAGTCCCGGGACTAGCGGGAGGCACGAGACCCAGTACTTC
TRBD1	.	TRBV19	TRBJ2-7	CASSPGGLYEQYF	TGTGCCAGCAGCCCAGGGGGCCTATACGAGCAGTACTTC
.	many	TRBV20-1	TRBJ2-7	CSARVGGNYEQYF	TGCAGTGCTAGAGTTGGGGGAAACTACGAGCAGTACTTC
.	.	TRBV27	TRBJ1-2	CASSSWSANYGYTF	TGTGCCAGCAGTTCCTGGTCAGCTAACTATGGCTACACCTTC
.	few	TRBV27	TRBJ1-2	CASSSQRGNVYGYTF	TGTGCCAGCAGTTCCCAAAGGGGGAACGTTTATGGCTACACCTTC
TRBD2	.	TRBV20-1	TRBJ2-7	CSATGTSGPYEQYF	TGCAGTGCAACCGGGACTAGCGGCCCCTACGAGCAGTACTTC
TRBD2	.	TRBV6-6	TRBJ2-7	CASSPRTSGPYEQYF	TGTGCCAGCAGCCCCCGGACTAGCGGACCCTACGAGCAGTACTTC
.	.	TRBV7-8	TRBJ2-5	CASSLDSYQETQYF	TGTGCCAGCAGCTTAGATAGTTACCAAGAGACCCAGTACTTC
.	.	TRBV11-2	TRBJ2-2	CASSFRQGGHTGELFF	TGTGCCAGCAGCTTTCGACAGGGAGGCCACACCGGGGAGCTGTTTTTT
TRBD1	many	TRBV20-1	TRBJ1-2	CSTPIRGSDGYTF	TGCAGTACCCCGATCAGGGGGTCGGATGGCTACACCTTC
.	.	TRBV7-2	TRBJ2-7	CACSLTYQTYEQYF	TGTGCCTGCAGCCTAACGTACCAGACCTACGAGCAGTACTTC
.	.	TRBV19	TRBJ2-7	CASAQRRTYEQYF	TGTGCCAGCGCCCAGCGGAGAACCTACGAGCAGTACTTC
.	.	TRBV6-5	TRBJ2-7	CASRTDGFSTEQYF	TGTGCCAGCAGGACGGACGGATTTTCCACTGAGCAGTACTTC
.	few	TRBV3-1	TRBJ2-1	CASSQDGTIYNEQFF	TGTGCCAGCAGCCAAGATGGTACTATCTACAATGAGCAGTTCTTC
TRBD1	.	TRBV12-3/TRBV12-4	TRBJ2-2	CASSSGTGFGELFF	TGTGCCAGCAGTTCCGGGACAGGCTTCGGGGAGCTGTTTTTT
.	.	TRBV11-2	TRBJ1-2	CASSFPGSANYGYTF	TGTGCCAGCAGCTTCCCGGGATCTGCTAACTATGGCTACACCTTC
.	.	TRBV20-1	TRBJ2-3	CSARDERASTDTQYF	TGCAGTGCTAGAGATGAGCGGGCTAGCACAGATACGCAGTATTTT
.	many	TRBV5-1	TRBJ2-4	CASSLAGQNIQYF	TGCGCCAGCAGCTTGGCCGGACAGAACATTCAGTACTTC
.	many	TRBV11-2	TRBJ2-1	CASSLVRADEQFF	TGTGCCAGCAGCTTAGTCAGGGCCGATGAGCAGTTCTTC
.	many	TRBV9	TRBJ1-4	CASSPRHTKDEKLFF	TGTGCCAGCAGCCCTAGACACACAAAGGATGAAAAACTGTTTTTT
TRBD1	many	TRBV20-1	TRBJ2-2	CSAGGQGHTGELFF	TGCAGTGCCGGAGGACAGGGGCACACCGGGGAGCTGTTTTTT
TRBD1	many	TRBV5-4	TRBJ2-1	CASRSRDRDKNEQFF	TGTGCCAGCAGATCACGGGACAGAGACAAGAATGAGCAGTTCTTC
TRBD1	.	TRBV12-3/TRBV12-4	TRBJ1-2	CASTRRQGRSEGYTF	TGTGCCAGCACTAGGAGACAGGGGCGCTCGGAAGGCTACACCTTC
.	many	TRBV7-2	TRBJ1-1	CASSRGAPEAFF	TGTGCCAGCAGCCGGGGGGCACCAGAAGCTTTCTTT
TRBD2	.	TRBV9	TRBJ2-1	CASSVGAGDYNEQFF	TGTGCCAGCAGCGTAGGAGCGGGGGACTACAATGAGCAGTTCTTC
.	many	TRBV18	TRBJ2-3	CASSRASPVGTDTQYF	TGTGCCAGCTCACGAGCTAGCCCAGTAGGGACAGATACGCAGTATTTT
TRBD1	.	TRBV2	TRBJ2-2	CASSGTGGITGELFF	TGTGCCAGCAGTGGGACAGGGGGCATCACCGGGGAGCTGTTTTTT
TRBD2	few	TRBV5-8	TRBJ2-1	CASSATSGEQFF	TGTGCCAGCAGCGCGACTAGCGGGGAACAGTTCTTC
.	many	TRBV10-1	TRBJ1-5	CASSDRGVSNQPQHF	TGCGCCAGCAGTGACCGAGGGGTTAGCAATCAGCCCCAGCATTTT
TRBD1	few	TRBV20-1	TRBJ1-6	CSAKDRGSPLHF	TGCAGTGCTAAGGACAGGGGGTCACCCCTCCACTTT
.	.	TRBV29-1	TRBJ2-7	CSAYNLGEQYF	TGCAGCGCTTACAACCTCGGCGAGCAGTACTTC
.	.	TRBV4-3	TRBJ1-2	CASSQDWTISGYGYTF	TGCGCCAGCAGCCAAGATTGGACCATCTCGGGCTATGGCTACACCTTC